Listed here are 26 T cell receptor beta chains from one sample, sequenced in a study of T cell responses to AZD1222 COVID-19 vaccine. TCRdb's table, derived via immunoSEQ multiplex PCR, lists solely in-frame clones and lacks some. The data hold 150,000 to 200,000 clones, with 87% observed a single time. The sample in question was peripheral blood, obtained 28 days after the second AZD1222 dose. These receptors all stem from an adult who received the AZD1222 COVID-19 vaccine.

The chain uses TRBV5-4 and TRBJ2-1, with D perhaps TRBD1 (6 bases). CDR1 and CDR2 from the germline V gene are SGHNT and YYREEE (reference sequence). The CDR3 runs 11 residues. V lost 9 bases, J lost 7 bases, and 11 bases lay in between. This CDR3 is CATQGRNEQFF. In nucleotides, the CDR3 is TGTGCCACCCAGGGGAGAAATGAGCAGTTCTTC.

The chain uses TRBV7-2 and TRBJ1-5; 8 bases fit TRBD1. From germline, CDR1 is SGHTA and CDR2 FQGNSA. V shed 4 bases, J shed 7 bases, and the junction held 6 bases outside the gene matches. CDR3 length equals 14 residues. The CDR3 here is CASSSHRGNQPQHF. The DNA of the CDR3 is TGTGCCAGCAGCTCTCACAGGGGGAACCAGCCCCAGCATTTT.

This clone has a single count. This rearrangement joins TRBV5-1 to TRBJ2-7; a weak D match, TRBD1 (6 bases). The CDR3 length is 18 residues. From germline, CDR1 is SGHRS and CDR2 YFSETQ. Deletions cut 3 bases from V and 1 base from J, with 23 bases between. The CDR3 bases are TGCGCCAGCAGCTCTCCCGGGACATGGGGCTCTGGTTCCTACGAGCAGTACTTC. As protein: CASSSPGTWGSGSYEQYF.

The J gene is TRBJ2-3, the V gene TRBV6-6, with D maybe TRBD2 (6 bases). V lost 4 bases and J lost 3, with 14 bases in between. This CDR3 is built from 15 residues. Germline V gene lookup returns CDR1 MNHNY and CDR2 SVGAGI (reference sequence). The CDR3 spells CASSWRDARTDTQYF. The CDR3 DNA follows: TGTGCCAGCAGTTGGCGGGACGCTCGAACAGATACGCAGTATTTT.

This clone has just one count. This chain joins TRBV9 and TRBJ2-1, with TRBD2 matching 10 bases. Trimming removed 4 bases from V and 4 bases from J; junction bases left unmatched: 8. This CDR3 region has 16 residues. CDR1 is SGDLS, CDR2 YYNGEE, per germline. The CDR3 reads CASSSYLAGEYNEQFF. CDR3 in DNA: TGTGCCAGCAGCTCCTATCTAGCGGGGGAATACAATGAGCAGTTCTTC.

The J gene is TRBJ1-1, the V gene TRBV2; 12 positions match TRBD1. Germline V gives CDR1 SNHLY, CDR2 FYNNEI. Unmatched junction bases numbered 15, after V lost 6 bases and J lost 10 bases. There are 16 residues in the CDR3. The DNA for the CDR3 is TGTGCCAGCAGCGCCGGGACAGGGGGCCAGCGAGGGAGAGCTTTCTTT. This translates into CASSAGTGGQRGRAFF. Complete variable domain (other parts from reference TRBV2 and TRBJ1-1): EPEVTQTPSHQVTQMGQEVILRCVPISNHLYFYWYRQILGQKVEFLVSFYNNEISEKSEIFDDQFSVERPDGSNFTLKIRSTKLEDSAMYFCASSAGTGGQRGRAFFGQGTRLTVV.

The chain has TRBV7-6 and TRBJ1-4; 7 nucleotides match TRBD1. Germline V gives CDR1 SGHVS, CDR2 FNYEAQ. Trimming at V came to 1 base and at J to 5 bases, leaving 4 bases not matched to a gene. The CDR3 is 15 amino acids. As DNA, the CDR3 is TGTGCCAGCAGCTTAGGCACAGGGGACAATGAAAAACTGTTTTTT. Its protein product is CASSLGTGDNEKLFF.

In this sample, this clone turned up a few times. DNA for the CDR3: TGTGCCAGCAGTTACTCGCTGATATACGAGCAGTACTTC. It codes for CASSYSLIYEQYF. V and J are TRBV6-6 and TRBJ2-7; D is unresolved. V lost 0 bases to trimming and J lost 4 bases, with 7 bases between them. The length of the CDR3 is 13 residues. From germline, CDR1 is MNHNY and CDR2 SVGAGI (reference sequence).

The chain links TRBV19 to TRBJ2-2; the D gene is possibly TRBD2 (6 bases). Germline V gene data show CDR1 as LNHDA and CDR2 as SQIVND (reference sequence). The CDR3 loop spans 17 amino acids. Trimming took off 5 bases at V and 5 bases at J, with 21 bases between the two ends. The CDR3 nucleotides read TGTGCCAGTAGTCTACCCTCCGGAGGGGCGATAACCGGGGAGCTGTTTTTT. Its translation is CASSLPSGGAITGELFF.

This clone is a singleton in its sample. The V call is TRBV6-5, the J call TRBJ1-5; TRBD1 might be the D (6 bases). Trimming cost V 6 bases and J 4 bases, with 16 bases left between them. The germline V gene encodes CDR1 MNHEY and CDR2 SVGAGI. The CDR3 has 15 residues. CDR3 bases: TGTGCCAGCAGGTTGCAGGGGTTGGGGAATCAGCCCCAGCATTTT. This gives the protein CASRLQGLGNQPQHF.

This chain links TRBV19 with TRBJ1-3; TRBD1 might be the D (6 bases). This CDR3 spans 15 amino acids. V was clipped by 5 bases and J by 0 bases, with 11 bases between them. Germline V gives CDR1 LNHDA, CDR2 SQIVND (reference sequence). The DNA for the CDR3 is TGTGCCAGTAGTTTCGGGACACGCTCTGGAAACACCATATATTTT. Amino acid sequence: CASSFGTRSGNTIYF.

The V gene is TRBV18, the J gene TRBJ1-1, with 10 bases identical to TRBD1. The J segment lost 5 bases and the V segment lost 4 bases, leaving 4 bases of the junction unmatched. CDR1 is KGHSH, CDR2 LQKENI, per germline. The CDR3 contains 14 residues. In nucleotides, the CDR3 is TGTGCCAGCTCACGGGGACAGGGGATGACTGAAGCTTTCTTT. Amino acids: CASSRGQGMTEAFF. Variable domain in full (rest from reference TRBV18 and TRBJ1-1): NAGVMQNPRHLVRRRGQEARLRCSPMKGHSHVYWYRQLPEEGLKFMVYLQKENIIDESGMPKERFSAEFPKEGPSILRIQQVVRGDSAAYFCASSRGQGMTEAFFGQGTRLTVV.

In regard to this clone: Germline is not matched at one junction end, which may reflect a read error. The rearrangement uses TRBV7-9 and TRBJ1-1; D gene ambiguous. The germline V gene encodes CDR1 SEHNR and CDR2 FQNEAQ (reference sequence). The CDR3 runs 10 residues. CDR3 loop: CASSFPGTHF. DNA of the CDR3: TGTGCCAGCAGCTTCCCGGGAACCCACTTT.

V and J are TRBV18 and TRBJ1-3, with D maybe TRBD1 (5 bases). The germline V gene has CDR1 KGHSH and CDR2 LQKENI. The germline V and J ends were trimmed by 6 bases and 2 bases, with 20 bases remaining between them. This CDR3 spans 17 amino acids. For the CDR3, the DNA is TGTGCCAGCTCGATCGGGACCGAGCTTGTCCCTGGAAACACCATATATTTT. Translating gives CASSIGTELVPGNTIYF. The full variable domain, with the rest looked up from reference TRBV18 and TRBJ1-3, is NAGVMQNPRHLVRRRGQEARLRCSPMKGHSHVYWYRQLPEEGLKFMVYLQKENIIDESGMPKERFSAEFPKEGPSILRIQQVVRGDSAAYFCASSIGTELVPGNTIYFGEGSWLTVV.

V usage is TRBV13 and J usage is TRBJ2-2; no definite D call. Trimming cost V 5 bases and J 6 bases, with 13 bases left between them. The CDR3 length is 14 residues. Per germline, CDR1 PRHDT and CDR2 FYEKMQ (reference sequence). DNA for the CDR3: TGTGCCAGCAGCCCCCGGGTAGGCTCCGGGGAGCTGTTTTTT. Protein sequence: CASSPRVGSGELFF.

This clone was seen just once. The rearrangement joins TRBV5-1 to TRBJ2-3; D is unclear. The ends were cut back, 2 bases at V and 5 bases at J, with 3 bases in the middle. Germline V gene data show CDR1 as SGHRS and CDR2 as YFSETQ. There are 11 residues in the CDR3. CDR3 nucleotide sequence: TGCGCCAGCAGCTTAGAAGATACGCAGTATTTT. It is translated as CASSLEDTQYF.

This chain connects TRBV3-1 (or the pseudogene TRBV3-2) to TRBJ2-1; 7 nucleotides line up with TRBD2. Germline V lookup: CDR1 LGHDT, CDR2 YNNKEL (reference sequence). The CDR3 consists of 16 residues. V trimming: 1 base; J trimming: 4 bases; junction bases outside the gene matches: 7. The CDR3 sequence: CASSQGLAGEYNEQFF. CDR3 bases: TGTGCCAGCAGCCAAGGCTTGGCGGGGGAATACAATGAGCAGTTCTTC.

The genes are TRBV7-2 and TRBJ2-1, with 10 positions matching TRBD2. V shed 6 bases and J 9 bases; nucleotides not matched to a gene: 11. Germline CDR1 SGHTA, CDR2 FQGNSA. The CDR3 runs 15 residues. CDR3 amino acids: CASRPTSGDPREQFF. CDR3 in DNA: TGTGCCAGCAGGCCCACTAGCGGGGATCCCCGTGAGCAGTTCTTC.

This sequence joins TRBV27 and TRBJ2-5; D call uncertain. The CDR3 consists of 15 residues. Trimming took 0 bases from V and 4 from J, leaving 12 bases between them. Germline assignment: CDR1 MNHEY and CDR2 SMNVEV (reference sequence). CDR3 in amino acids: CASSLSWQKGETQYF. Written as DNA, the CDR3 is TGTGCCAGCAGTTTATCGTGGCAGAAAGGAGAGACCCAGTACTTC.

The chain employs TRBV7-6 and TRBJ1-3; tentatively, D is TRBD1 (5 bases). CDR1 and CDR2 from the germline V gene are SGHVS and FNYEAQ. The CDR3 is 14 residues long. V lost 8 bases and J 5 bases, leaving 16 bases between the germline ends. CDR3 loop: CASGPGGGRNTIYF. The CDR3 nucleotides are TGTGCCAGCGGCCCTGGGGGGGGGAGAAACACCATATATTTT. Full variable domain (remainder filled in from reference TRBV7-6 and TRBJ1-3): GAGVSQSPRYKVTKRGQDVALRCDPISGHVSLYWYRQALGQGPEFLTYFNYEAQQDKSGLPNDRFSAERPEGSISTLTIQRTEQRDSAMYRCASGPGGGRNTIYFGEGSWLTVV.

The chain combines TRBV6-6 with TRBJ2-7; 8 bases are a match to TRBD1. The CDR3 is 16 residues long. Germline values: CDR1 MNHNY, CDR2 SVGAGI (reference sequence). The J segment lost 0 bases and the V segment lost 5 bases, leaving 9 bases of the junction unmatched. CDR3 DNA sequence: TGTGCCAGCAGTGCCGGGACAGGTTCTGTCTCCTACGAGCAGTACTTC. Translation: CASSAGTGSVSYEQYF.

The chain joins TRBV19 to TRBJ1-5, with D maybe TRBD1 (5 bases). Per the germline V gene, CDR1 is LNHDA and CDR2 is SQIVND (reference sequence). V lost 1 base and J lost 3, with 10 bases in between. The CDR3 length is 15 residues. DNA of the CDR3: TGTGCCAGTAGTATAGGGCAGGGTCCCAATCAGCCCCAGCATTTT. This gives the protein CASSIGQGPNQPQHF. Full variable domain (remainder filled in from reference TRBV19 and TRBJ1-5): DGGITQSPKYLFRKEGQNVTLSCEQNLNHDAMYWYRQDPGQGLRLIYYSQIVNDFQKGDIAEGYSVSREKKESFPLTVTSAQKNPTAFYLCASSIGQGPNQPQHFGDGTRLSIL.

This sequence joins TRBV3-1 (or the pseudogene TRBV3-2) and TRBJ1-1; 7 nucleotides line up with TRBD1. The germline gives CDR1 LGHDT, CDR2 YNNKEL (reference sequence). This CDR3 contains 15 residues. V was clipped by 0 bases and J by 1 base; unmatched bases: 2. CDR3 residues: CASSQDRDRNTEAFF. CDR3 nucleotide sequence: TGTGCCAGCAGCCAAGATAGGGACAGGAACACTGAAGCTTTCTTT.

V gene TRBV7-2 combines with J gene TRBJ2-2; 15 nucleotides agree with TRBD2. Trimming cost V 5 bases and J 13 bases; bases outside gene matches: 14. This CDR3 spans 17 amino acids. Germline CDR1 is SGHTA and CDR2 is FQGNSA. CDR3 nucleotides: TGTGCCAGCAGCCCGACCGGGACTAGCGGGGGGCGGTCGGGGCTGTTTTTT. Its protein is CASSPTGTSGGRSGLFF.

The gene calls are TRBV9 and TRBJ2-1; 8 nucleotides line up with TRBD1. V gave up 4 bases and J gave up 7 bases; unmatched junction bases: 10. The CDR3 sequence is 15 residues long. Germline-derived CDR1 and CDR2 are SGDLS and YYNGEE. CDR3 protein: CASSSTGGVPNEQFF. In nucleotides, the CDR3 is TGTGCCAGCAGCTCCACAGGGGGTGTCCCAAATGAGCAGTTCTTC.

The chain joins TRBV9 to TRBJ1-1, with TRBD1 as a possible D gene (6 bases). Germline loops: CDR1 SGDLS, CDR2 YYNGEE. This CDR3 contains 16 residues. Trimming shortened V by 2 bases and J by 6 bases, and 20 bases separated the two germline ends. Written as DNA, the CDR3 is TGTGCCAGCAGCGTGGGGCAGACAGGTCTCGCTGCTGAAGCTTTCTTT. Encoded protein: CASSVGQTGLAAEAFF.